A selection of T cell receptor beta chains follows, all from one sample in a study of shared clonotypes between healthy human individuals. Clones were sequenced by immunoSEQ multiplex PCR, and TCRdb holds only the in-frame ones, with some missing. Found here are around 1.4 million clones, approximately 98.5% of them singletons; the top ten hold around 0.33%. Sequences were obtained from naive CD4+ T cells sorted from blood. These receptors all stem from a man aged 25 to 40 in good health. Each CDR3 is given without its conserved first and last residue.

TRBJ2-1,TRBV18,ASSQAPANEQF
TRBJ2-1,TRBV7-2,ASSGAGTSSYNEQF
TRBJ1-2,TRBV5-1,ASSLSRAFHGYT
TRBJ1-5,TRBV28,ASNLPTDPNQPQH
TRBJ2-7,TRBV4-2,ASSQVGRSLQGVEQY
TRBJ2-2,TRBV7-6,ASSYTGELF
TRBJ2-7,TRBV2,ASRGDRVYEQY
TRBJ2-7,TRBV7-2,ASSPRANSYEQY
TRBJ2-5,TRBV18,ASSPFQGSVQETQY
TRBJ1-2,TRBV28,ASGHYGYT
TRBJ2-3,TRBV6-5,ASREDSFSTDTQY
TRBJ1-4,TRBV5-6,ASSWTDSNEKLF
TRBJ2-3,TRBV4-3,ASSRQRGLSDTQY
TRBJ2-1,TRBV30,AWYVGTSGMGSSYNEQF
TRBJ1-1,TRBV9,ASSVEGGRGRTEAF
TRBJ2-7,TRBV19,ASSIDASGYEQY
TRBJ2-7,TRBV28,ASSPPGGAYEQY
TRBJ2-3,TRBV5-1,ASSLQTSGGTDTQY
TRBJ1-1,TRBV7-9,ASSLWEWNGTSEAF
TRBJ2-3,TRBV29-1,SVAGVYTDTQY
TRBJ2-1,TRBV5-4,ASSLGKSSYNEQF
TRBJ1-5,TRBV6-1,ASSGRDRAGQPQH